The rows below give T cell receptor beta chains drawn from one sample of a study of blood T cell repertoires in COVID-19. Assay: immunoSEQ multiplex PCR; the TCRdb copy retains only in-frame clones and omits some. The sample has 200,000 to 300,000 clones, roughly four fifths seen once. The source material was peripheral blood. The origin of the receptors is a woman between 65 and 79 years old with acute or convalescent COVID-19. CDR3s include the opening cysteine and the closing phenylalanine or tryptophan. The D gene is left open where the match is weak. Not every row has a clone size; where given, it reads once, few, many or a size class.

CDR3aa	CDR3nt	v_gene	j_gene	abundance	d_gene
CASSMDRQTEAFF	TGTGCCAGCAGCATGGACAGGCAGACTGAAGCTTTCTTT	TRBV7-7	TRBJ1-1	medium-sized	TRBD1
CASTLGQGSTYEQYF	TGTGCCAGCACCCTTGGACAGGGATCAACCTACGAGCAGTACTTC	TRBV7-9	TRBJ2-7	NA	TRBD1
CSAIRYGEQYF	TGCAGTGCTATCAGGTACGGAGAGCAGTACTTC	TRBV20-1	TRBJ2-7	NA	NA
CASSRGTGRETQYF	TGTGCCAGCAGTAGGGGGACAGGGAGGGAGACCCAGTACTTC	TRBV6-2/TRBV6-3	TRBJ2-5	NA	TRBD1
CASSAGTRGKIDTQYF	TGTGCCAGCAGCGCCGGGACTAGGGGGAAGATAGATACGCAGTATTTT	TRBV7-9	TRBJ2-3	NA	TRBD2
CASSQTGPDGYTF	TGTGCCAGCTCACAAACAGGTCCCGATGGCTACACCTTC	TRBV18	TRBJ1-2	NA	NA
CASSLRGLAGNQPQHF	TGTGCCAGCAGCTTGCGAGGGTTAGCGGGCAATCAGCCCCAGCATTTT	TRBV5-5	TRBJ1-5	few	NA
CASSLDSQNIQYF	TGTGCCAGCAGCTTGGACAGTCAAAACATTCAGTACTTC	TRBV5-6	TRBJ2-4	few	NA
CASSFSMPTSGGAEQFF	TGTGCCAGCAGCTTCTCGATGCCCACTAGCGGGGGGGCAGAACAGTTCTTC	TRBV11-2	TRBJ2-1	NA	TRBD2
CASSEQGWGYTF	TGTGCCAGCAGTGAACAGGGCTGGGGCTACACCTTC	TRBV2	TRBJ1-2	NA	NA
CASSPQQNTEAFF	TGTGCCAGCTCACCACAACAGAACACTGAAGCTTTCTTT	TRBV18	TRBJ1-1	NA	NA
CASSPRTGRSGNTIYF	TGTGCCAGCAGCCCTCGAACAGGACGCTCTGGAAACACCATATATTTT	TRBV16	TRBJ1-3	NA	NA
CSADPRDTFNTEAFF	TGCAGCGCCGACCCCCGGGACACCTTCAACACTGAAGCTTTCTTT	TRBV29-1	TRBJ1-1	NA	NA
CASSVATSRGEGLFSNQPQHF	TGTGCCAGCAGCGTAGCTACTTCCCGGGGCGAAGGACTATTTAGCAATCAGCCCCAGCATTTT	TRBV9	TRBJ1-5	few	NA
CASSQGGVLEGEAFF	TGTGCCAGCAGCCAAGGGGGGGTCCTCGAGGGTGAAGCTTTCTTT	TRBV4-2	TRBJ1-1	NA	NA
CASSIANPGQDNYGYTF	TGTGCCAGTAGTATAGCCAACCCGGGACAAGATAACTATGGCTACACCTTC	TRBV19	TRBJ1-2	NA	NA
CASSYTRTGGSGGYTF	TGTGCCAGCAGTTACACGCGGACAGGGGGCTCGGGAGGCTACACCTTC	TRBV6-2/TRBV6-3	TRBJ1-2	few	TRBD1
CASSQQGANEKLFF	TGTGCCAGCAGCCAACAGGGGGCCAATGAAAAACTGTTTTTT	TRBV6-5	TRBJ1-4	NA	TRBD1
CASSYGGAAREKLFF	TGTGCCAGCAGCTATGGGGGGGCGGCAAGGGAAAAACTGTTTTTT	TRBV6-5	TRBJ1-4	NA	NA
CASSRDQPQHF	TGTGCCAGCAGTCGGGATCAGCCCCAGCATTTT	TRBV2	TRBJ1-5	NA	NA
CASSLGGGAYNEQFF	TGCGCCAGCAGCTTGGGCGGGGGGGCCTACAATGAGCAGTTCTTC	TRBV5-1	TRBJ2-1	NA	TRBD2
CASSLRQGDGYTF	TGTGCCAGCAGCTTGAGGCAGGGCGATGGCTACACCTTC	TRBV5-6	TRBJ1-2	NA	NA
CASRQDSYGYTF	TGTGCCAGCAGACAAGACAGCTATGGCTACACCTTC	TRBV6-5	TRBJ1-2	NA	NA
CASSRQGATNYGYTF	TGTGCCAGCAGTAGACAGGGAGCTACTAACTATGGCTACACCTTC	TRBV28	TRBJ1-2	NA	TRBD1
CASSILSGGADTQYF	TGTGCCAGTAGTATACTCAGCGGGGGGGCGGATACGCAGTATTTT	TRBV19	TRBJ2-3	NA	TRBD2
CASSPEDSDSGNTIYF	TGTGCCAGCAGCCCCGAGGACAGCGACTCTGGAAACACCATATATTTT	TRBV4-2	TRBJ1-3	once	NA
CASSPVNTGELFF	TGTGCCAGCAGCCCCGTAAACACCGGGGAGCTGTTTTTT	TRBV5-6	TRBJ2-2	NA	NA
CASSQDSAGGHTQYF	TGTGCCAGCAGCCAAGATTCAGCGGGGGGGCATACGCAGTATTTT	TRBV3-1/TRBV3-2	TRBJ2-3	NA	TRBD2
CASSLSQGNGYTF	TGTGCCAGCAGCTTGTCCCAGGGGAATGGCTACACCTTC	TRBV5-4	TRBJ1-2	NA	NA
CASSPGTGEQPQHF	TGCGCCAGCAGCCCAGGGACAGGGGAGCAGCCCCAGCATTTT	TRBV4-3	TRBJ1-5	once	TRBD1
CASSLSTSGNTIYF	TGTGCCAGCAGCTTGTCGACTTCTGGAAACACCATATATTTT	TRBV7-9	TRBJ1-3	few	NA
CSVDRGNTGELFF	TGCAGCGTTGATAGGGGGAACACCGGGGAGCTGTTTTTT	TRBV29-1	TRBJ2-2	NA	NA
CASSLATYTEAFF	TGCGCCAGCAGCTTGGCCACTTACACTGAAGCTTTCTTT	TRBV5-1	TRBJ1-1	NA	NA
CATAIGAGNTIYF	TGTGCCACTGCAATAGGAGCTGGAAACACCATATATTTT	TRBV19	TRBJ1-3	few	NA
CASSPKGGFRLFGYTF	TGTGCCAGCAGCCCAAAAGGAGGGTTTCGTCTTTTTGGCTACACCTTC	TRBV11-2	TRBJ1-2	NA	NA
CASSFGQGTTNEKLFF	TGCGCCAGCAGCTTCGGACAGGGCACAACTAATGAAAAACTGTTTTTT	TRBV5-1	TRBJ1-4	NA	TRBD1
CASSSRGYGYEQYF	TGTGCCAGCAGCTCGCGGGGTTACGGCTACGAGCAGTACTTC	TRBV3-1/TRBV3-2	TRBJ2-7	few	NA
CASSYTTPDEKLFF	TGTGCCAGCAGTTACACGACACCGGATGAAAAACTGTTTTTT	TRBV6-2/TRBV6-3	TRBJ1-4	NA	NA
CASSFSQGALGYTF	TGCGCCAGCAGCTTTAGCCAGGGGGCGCTCGGCTACACCTTC	TRBV5-1	TRBJ1-2	NA	TRBD1
CASSISSGGVSSYNEQFF	TGTGCCAGTAGTATATCTAGCGGGGGGGTCAGCTCCTACAATGAGCAGTTCTTC	TRBV19	TRBJ2-1	NA	TRBD2
CSASRYGYTF	TGCAGTGCCTCGAGGTATGGCTACACCTTC	TRBV20-1	TRBJ1-2	once	NA
CASSPGDRGSEKLFF	TGCGCCAGCAGCCCAGGCGACAGGGGAAGTGAAAAACTGTTTTTT	TRBV5-1	TRBJ1-4	NA	TRBD1
CASSPGLAETQYF	TGTGCCAGCAGCCCCGGACTAGCGGAGACCCAGTACTTC	TRBV14	TRBJ2-5	NA	TRBD2
CASTLPGEGNQPQHF	TGTGCCAGTACCCTCCCAGGGGAGGGTAATCAGCCCCAGCATTTT	TRBV19	TRBJ1-5	NA	NA
CASSTSRGTQYF	TGTGCCAGCAGTACTAGCCGGGGGACCCAGTACTTC	TRBV12-3/TRBV12-4	TRBJ2-5	few	NA
CASSVQGTGELFF	TGTGCCAGCAGTGTTCAGGGGACCGGGGAGCTGTTTTTT	TRBV6-4	TRBJ2-2	NA	NA
CASRFNLGTANHEQYF	TGCGCCAGCAGATTCAACTTGGGGACTGCCAACCACGAGCAGTACTTC	TRBV10-2	TRBJ2-7	few	NA
CASSVVQGGGEQYF	TGTGCCAGCAGCGTAGTACAGGGCGGTGGCGAGCAGTACTTC	TRBV9	TRBJ2-7	few	NA
CASSLSIGTGGNSPLHF	TGTGCCAGCAGTCTTTCGATTGGGACAGGGGGTAATTCACCCCTCCACTTT	TRBV27	TRBJ1-6	NA	TRBD1
CASSDHGTGTTEAFF	TGTGCCAGCAGCGATCACGGGACAGGGACGACTGAAGCTTTCTTT	TRBV7-2	TRBJ1-1	NA	TRBD1
CASSLMVTGERAFF	TGTGCCAGCAGCTTAATGGTGACCGGGGAGAGGGCTTTCTTT	TRBV7-2	TRBJ1-1	NA	NA
CASSLTGEGGYTF	TGTGCCAGCAGTTTGACAGGGGAAGGTGGCTACACCTTC	TRBV5-5	TRBJ1-2	NA	TRBD1
CASSPRTYSSYEQYF	TGCGCCAGCAGTCCTCGGACATATAGCTCCTACGAGCAGTACTTC	TRBV23-1	TRBJ2-7	few	NA
CASSGPGQSYGYTF	TGTGCCAGCAGCGGTCCGGGACAGTCCTATGGCTACACCTTC	TRBV5-6	TRBJ1-2	NA	TRBD1
CSVAAGNYGYTF	TGCAGCGTTGCGGCAGGGAACTATGGCTACACCTTC	TRBV29-1	TRBJ1-2	NA	NA
CASSFQGSGNTIYF	TGTGCCAGCAGCTTCCAGGGCTCTGGAAACACCATATATTTT	TRBV5-6	TRBJ1-3	NA	NA
CASSLWAQETQYF	TGTGCCAGCAGTTTATGGGCACAAGAGACCCAGTACTTC	TRBV27	TRBJ2-5	few	NA